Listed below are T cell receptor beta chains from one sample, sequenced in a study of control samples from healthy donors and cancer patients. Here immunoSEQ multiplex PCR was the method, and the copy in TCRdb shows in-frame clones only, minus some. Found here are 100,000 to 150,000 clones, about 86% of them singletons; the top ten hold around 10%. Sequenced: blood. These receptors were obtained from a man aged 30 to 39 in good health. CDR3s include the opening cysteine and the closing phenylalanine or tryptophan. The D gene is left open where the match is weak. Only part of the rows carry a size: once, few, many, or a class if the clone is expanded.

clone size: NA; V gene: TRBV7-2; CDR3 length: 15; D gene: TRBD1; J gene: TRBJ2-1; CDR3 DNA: TGTGCCAGCAGCTTGACAGGGGGGGTTTACAATGAGCAGTTCTTC; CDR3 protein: CASSLTGGVYNEQFF
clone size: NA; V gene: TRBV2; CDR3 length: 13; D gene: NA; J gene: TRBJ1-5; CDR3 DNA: TGTGCCAGCAGGACAGCATCTAATCAGCCCCAGCATTTT; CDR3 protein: CASRTASNQPQHF
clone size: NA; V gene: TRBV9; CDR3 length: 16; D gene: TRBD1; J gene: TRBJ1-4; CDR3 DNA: TGTGCCAGCAGCGTCGGGACAGGGGTCCCTAATGAAAAACTGTTTTTT; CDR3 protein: CASSVGTGVPNEKLFF
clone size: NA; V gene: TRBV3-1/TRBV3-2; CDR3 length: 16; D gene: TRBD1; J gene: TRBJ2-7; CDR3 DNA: TGTGCCAGCAGCCAGACTCACAGGGGGCCCTCCTACGAGCAGTACTTC; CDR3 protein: CASSQTHRGPSYEQYF
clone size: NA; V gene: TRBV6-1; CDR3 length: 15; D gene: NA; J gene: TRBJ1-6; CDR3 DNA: TGTGCCAGCAGTGAAGCGGGGGGGAATGATTCACCCCTCCACTTT; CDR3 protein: CASSEAGGNDSPLHF
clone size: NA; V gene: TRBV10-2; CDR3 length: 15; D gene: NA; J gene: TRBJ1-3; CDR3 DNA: TGCGCCAGCAGTCCCGGACGGACCTCTGGAAACACCATATATTTT; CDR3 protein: CASSPGRTSGNTIYF
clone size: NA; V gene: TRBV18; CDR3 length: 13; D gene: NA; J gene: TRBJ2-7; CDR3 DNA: TGTGCCAGCTCACTAAGCAAGGGTTACGAGCAGTACTTC; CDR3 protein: CASSLSKGYEQYF
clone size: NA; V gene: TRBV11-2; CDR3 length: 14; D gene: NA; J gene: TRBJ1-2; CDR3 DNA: TGTGCCAGCAGCTTAGTCCAGGGTAACTATGGCTACACCTTC; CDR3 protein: CASSLVQGNYGYTF
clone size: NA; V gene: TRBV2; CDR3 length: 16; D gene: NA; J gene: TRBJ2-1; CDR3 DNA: TGTGCCAGCACCAAAGGGGGATTCAGCTCCTACAATGAGCAGTTCTTC; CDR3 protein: CASTKGGFSSYNEQFF
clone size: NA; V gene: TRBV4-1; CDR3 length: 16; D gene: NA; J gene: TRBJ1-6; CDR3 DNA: TGCGCCAGCAGCCAAGAGCCAGGGGCAATGGATTCACCCCTCCACTTT; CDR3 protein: CASSQEPGAMDSPLHF
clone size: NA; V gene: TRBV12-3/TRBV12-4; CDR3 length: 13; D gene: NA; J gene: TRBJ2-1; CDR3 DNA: TGTGCCAGCAGTCGTAGCTCCTACAATGAGCAGTTCTTC; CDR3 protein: CASSRSSYNEQFF
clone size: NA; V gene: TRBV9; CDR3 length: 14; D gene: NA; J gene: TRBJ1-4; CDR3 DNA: TGTGCCAGCAGCTGGGGGGCAACTAATGAAAAACTGTTTTTT; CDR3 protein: CASSWGATNEKLFF
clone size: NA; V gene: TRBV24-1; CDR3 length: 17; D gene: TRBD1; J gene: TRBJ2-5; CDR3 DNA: TGTGCCACCAGTGATTTGCGACCGGGACAGGGTAGCGAGACCCAGTACTTC; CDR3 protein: CATSDLRPGQGSETQYF
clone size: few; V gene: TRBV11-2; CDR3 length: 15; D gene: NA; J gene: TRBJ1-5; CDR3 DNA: TGTGCCAGCAGCTTAACCGACAGCGCTGGTCAGCCCCAGCATTTT; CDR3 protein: CASSLTDSAGQPQHF
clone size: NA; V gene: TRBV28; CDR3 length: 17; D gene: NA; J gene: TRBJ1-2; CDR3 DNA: TGTGCCAGCAGGGATCCGACTAAAGGGGCGCGGGACTATGGCTACACCTTC; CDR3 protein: CASRDPTKGARDYGYTF
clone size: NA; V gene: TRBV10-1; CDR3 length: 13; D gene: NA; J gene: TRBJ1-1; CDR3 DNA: TGCGCCACCTCGCGGGGGATGAACACTGAAGCTTTCTTT; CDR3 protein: CATSRGMNTEAFF
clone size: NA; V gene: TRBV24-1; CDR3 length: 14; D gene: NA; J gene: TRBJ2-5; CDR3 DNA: TGTGCCACCAGTGATCGGGGCAGCAGGGAGACCCAGTACTTC; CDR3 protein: CATSDRGSRETQYF
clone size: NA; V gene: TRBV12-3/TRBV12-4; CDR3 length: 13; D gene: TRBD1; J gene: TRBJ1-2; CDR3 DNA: TGTGCCAGCAGGGGGACAGGGGAGTATGGCTACACCTTC; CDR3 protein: CASRGTGEYGYTF
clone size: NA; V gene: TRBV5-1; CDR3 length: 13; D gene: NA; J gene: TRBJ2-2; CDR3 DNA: TGCGCCAGCAGCTACGACAGGTACCGGGAGCTGTTTTTT; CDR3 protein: CASSYDRYRELFF
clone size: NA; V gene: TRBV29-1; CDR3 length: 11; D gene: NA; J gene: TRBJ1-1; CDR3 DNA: TGCAGCGCCCATCTCGACACTGAAGCTTTCTTT; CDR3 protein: CSAHLDTEAFF
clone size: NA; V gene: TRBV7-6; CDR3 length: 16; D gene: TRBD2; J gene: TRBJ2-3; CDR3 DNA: TGTGCCAGCAGCGTCGATTCGGGGGGGGCCACAGATACGCAGTATTTT; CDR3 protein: CASSVDSGGATDTQYF
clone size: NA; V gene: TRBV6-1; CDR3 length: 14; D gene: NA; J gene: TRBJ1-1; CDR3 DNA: TGTGCCAGCAGTGAAAACAGTCTGAACACTGAAGCTTTCTTT; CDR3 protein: CASSENSLNTEAFF
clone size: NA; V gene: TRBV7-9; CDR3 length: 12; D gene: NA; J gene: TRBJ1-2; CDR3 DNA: TGTGCCAGCAGCTTAGAAGGTCCTGGCTACACCTTC; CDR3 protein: CASSLEGPGYTF
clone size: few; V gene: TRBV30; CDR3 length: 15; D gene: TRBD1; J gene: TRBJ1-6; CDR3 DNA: TGTGCCTGGAGCAAACTCTCAGGGGGCAATTCACCCCTCCACTTT; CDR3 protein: CAWSKLSGGNSPLHF
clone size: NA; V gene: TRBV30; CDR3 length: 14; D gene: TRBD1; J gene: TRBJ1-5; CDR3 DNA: TGTGCCTGGGGAACTGGACAGGGCAATCAGCCCCAGCATTTT; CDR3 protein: CAWGTGQGNQPQHF
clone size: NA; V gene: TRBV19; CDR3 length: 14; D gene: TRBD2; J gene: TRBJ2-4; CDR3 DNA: TGTGCCAGTAGTATGGGACTACGGTCAAACATTCAGTACTTC; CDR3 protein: CASSMGLRSNIQYF
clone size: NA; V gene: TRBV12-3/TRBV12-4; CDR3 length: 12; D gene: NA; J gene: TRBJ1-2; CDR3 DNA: TGTGCCAGCAGTTCACAGGCCTATGGCTACACCTTC; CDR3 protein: CASSSQAYGYTF
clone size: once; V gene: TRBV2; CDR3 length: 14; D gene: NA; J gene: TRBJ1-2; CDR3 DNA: TGTGCCAGCAGTGAAATGCAGGGCGACTATGGCTACACCTTC; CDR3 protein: CASSEMQGDYGYTF
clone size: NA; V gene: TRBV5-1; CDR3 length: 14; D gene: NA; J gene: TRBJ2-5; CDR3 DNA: TGCGCCAGCAGCTTGGCCTTAGGGGTGGAGACCCAGTACTTC; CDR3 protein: CASSLALGVETQYF
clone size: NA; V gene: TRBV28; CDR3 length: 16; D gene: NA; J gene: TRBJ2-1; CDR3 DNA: TGTGCCAGCAGTTTATCGGGGGTCAGGAGAAACAATGAGCAGTTCTTC; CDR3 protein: CASSLSGVRRNNEQFF
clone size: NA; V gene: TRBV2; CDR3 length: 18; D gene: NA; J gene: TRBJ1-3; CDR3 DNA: TGTGCCAGCAGTCTCATGCGAGGGACAACTACATCTGGAAACACCATATATTTT; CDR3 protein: CASSLMRGTTTSGNTIYF
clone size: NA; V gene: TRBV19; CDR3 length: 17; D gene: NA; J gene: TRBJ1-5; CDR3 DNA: TGTGCCAGTAGTATAAGAGCGGGGGACCCTAGCAATCAGCCCCAGCATTTT; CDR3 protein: CASSIRAGDPSNQPQHF
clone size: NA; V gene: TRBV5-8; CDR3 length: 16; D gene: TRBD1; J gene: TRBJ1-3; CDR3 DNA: TGTGCCAGCAGCCCTGGGGACAGCTCAGGGGGAAACACCATATATTTT; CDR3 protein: CASSPGDSSGGNTIYF
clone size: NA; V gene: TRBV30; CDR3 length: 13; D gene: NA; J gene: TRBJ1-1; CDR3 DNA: TGTGCCTGGAGGGTGGGGGTATACACTGAAGCTTTCTTT; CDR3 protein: CAWRVGVYTEAFF
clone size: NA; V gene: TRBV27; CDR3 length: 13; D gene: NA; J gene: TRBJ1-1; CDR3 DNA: TGTGCCAGCAGTTTAACCTACAGAACTGAAGCTTTCTTT; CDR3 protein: CASSLTYRTEAFF
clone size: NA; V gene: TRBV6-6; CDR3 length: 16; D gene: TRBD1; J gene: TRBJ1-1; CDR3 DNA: TGTGCCAGCAGTCAGCAGGGGGCCGGGGAATCCGGAGGAGCTTTCTTT; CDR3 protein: CASSQQGAGESGGAFF
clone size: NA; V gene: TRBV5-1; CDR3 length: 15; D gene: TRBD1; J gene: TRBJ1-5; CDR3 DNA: TGCGCCAGCAGCTTGGTAGGGGGCGCGGGACAGCCCCAGCATTTT; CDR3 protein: CASSLVGGAGQPQHF